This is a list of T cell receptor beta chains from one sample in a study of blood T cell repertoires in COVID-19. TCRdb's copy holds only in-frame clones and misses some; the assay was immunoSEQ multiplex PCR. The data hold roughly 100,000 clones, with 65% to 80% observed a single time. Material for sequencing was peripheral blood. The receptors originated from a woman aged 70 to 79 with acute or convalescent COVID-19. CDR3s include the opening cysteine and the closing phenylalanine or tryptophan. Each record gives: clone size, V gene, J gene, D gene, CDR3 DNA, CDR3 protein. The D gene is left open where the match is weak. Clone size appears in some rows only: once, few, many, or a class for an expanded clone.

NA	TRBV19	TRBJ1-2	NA	TGTGCCAGTAGTATCTCCCTGGGGCAGGGAATGGCGTATGGCTACACCTTC	CASSISLGQGMAYGYTF
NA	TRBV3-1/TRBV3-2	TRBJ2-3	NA	TGTGCCAGCAGCCAAGGCCAGGTCACAGATACGCAGTATTTT	CASSQGQVTDTQYF
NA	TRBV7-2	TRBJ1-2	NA	TGTGCCAGCAGCTTTAGAGACAGCCGTCGTTCCTATGGCTACACCTTC	CASSFRDSRRSYGYTF
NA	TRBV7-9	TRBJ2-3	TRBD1	TGTGCCAGCAGCTTGCGGACAGGGCCCACAGATACGCAGTATTTT	CASSLRTGPTDTQYF
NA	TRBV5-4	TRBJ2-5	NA	TGTGCCAGCAGCTTGGGGGGCCCCCAGGGGAGAGCGAAGACCCAGTACTTC	CASSLGGPQGRAKTQYF
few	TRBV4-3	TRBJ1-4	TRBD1	TGCGCCAGCAGCCGAAGCTCCGGGACAGGGGGCGAAGGCGAAAAACTGTTTTTT	CASSRSSGTGGEGEKLFF
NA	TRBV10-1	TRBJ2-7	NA	TGCGCCAGCAGTGAGTCCCTCGGGGAGCAGTACTTC	CASSESLGEQYF
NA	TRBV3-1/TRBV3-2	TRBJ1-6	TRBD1	TGTGCCAGCAGCCAAGCGGGACAGGGGCCGTCACCCCTCCACTTT	CASSQAGQGPSPLHF
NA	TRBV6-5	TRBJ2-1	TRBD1	TGTGCCAGTCGGACAGGTTACAATGAGCAGTTCTTC	CASRTGYNEQFF
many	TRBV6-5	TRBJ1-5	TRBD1	TGTGCCAGCAACGGCAGGGGGAATAGCAATCAGCCCCAGCATTTT	CASNGRGNSNQPQHF
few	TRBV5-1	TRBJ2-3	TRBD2	TGCGCCAGCAGCTTGGCACTAGCGGGGGCCAGCACAGATACGCAGTATTTT	CASSLALAGASTDTQYF
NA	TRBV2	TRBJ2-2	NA	TGTGCCAGCAGTGAAGTGAAAGGGGGCACCGGGGAGCTGTTTTTT	CASSEVKGGTGELFF
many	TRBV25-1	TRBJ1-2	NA	TGTGCCAGCAGTGACGGGGATGGCTACACCTTC	CASSDGDGYTF
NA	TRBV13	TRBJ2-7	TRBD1	TGTGCCAGCAGCTTCGACAGGGTTGGGGAGCAGTACTTC	CASSFDRVGEQYF
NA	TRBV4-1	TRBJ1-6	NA	TGCGCCAGCAGCCAAGAGGGGGGTTTCTATAATTCACCCCTCCACTTT	CASSQEGGFYNSPLHF
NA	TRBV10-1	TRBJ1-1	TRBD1	TGCGCCAGCAGTGAAGCTGGACAGGGGCAGGGTGAAGCTTTCTTT	CASSEAGQGQGEAFF
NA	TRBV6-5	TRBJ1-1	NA	TGTGCCAGCAGTTTTTTAGGGGTAAACACTGAAGCTTTCTTT	CASSFLGVNTEAFF